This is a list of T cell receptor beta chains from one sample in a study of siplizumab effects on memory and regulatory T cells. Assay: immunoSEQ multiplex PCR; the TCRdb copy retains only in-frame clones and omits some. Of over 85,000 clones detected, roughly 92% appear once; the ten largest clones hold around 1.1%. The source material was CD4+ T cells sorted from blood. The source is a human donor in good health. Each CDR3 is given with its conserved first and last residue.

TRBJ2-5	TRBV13	CASSIERTSGSVLGWREQYF
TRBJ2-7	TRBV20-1	CSAAGGYEQYF
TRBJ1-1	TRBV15	CATSRGDRSTEAFF
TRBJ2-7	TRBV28	CATFEVGGYYEQYF
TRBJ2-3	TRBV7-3	CASSKTRQGPPAGTQYF
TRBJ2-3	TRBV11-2	CASSPGQITDTQYF
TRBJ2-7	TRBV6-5	CASSYSAVRGHEQYF
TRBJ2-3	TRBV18	CASSQGLGITDTQYF
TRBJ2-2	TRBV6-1	CASKGTADTTGELFF
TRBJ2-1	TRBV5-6	CASSGLGQGSIGQFF
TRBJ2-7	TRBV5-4	CASRPRTGAPDEQYF
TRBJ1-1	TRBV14	CASSLPGASYFIPEAFF
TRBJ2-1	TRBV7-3	CASSLSAGRYEQFF
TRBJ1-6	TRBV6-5	CASSLYNSPLHF
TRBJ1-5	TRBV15	CATSSLGAGQPQHF
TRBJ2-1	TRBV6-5	CASSSSRGYEQFF
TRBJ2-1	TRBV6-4	CASSDRGRNNEQFF
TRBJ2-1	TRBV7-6	CASSLSRARHGEQFF
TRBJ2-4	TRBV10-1	CASSTSRVFAGGKNIQYF
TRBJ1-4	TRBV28	CASSARGQGTNEKLFF
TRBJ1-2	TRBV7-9	CASSLDRSYGYTF
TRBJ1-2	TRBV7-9	CASSLGRLQGLINYGYTF
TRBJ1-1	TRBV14	CASSRMTGGTEAFF
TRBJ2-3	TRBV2	CASSDKRTSGRVGDTQYF
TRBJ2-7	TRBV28	CASSPLFRGDEQYF
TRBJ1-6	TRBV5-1	CASSLTINSPLHF